This T cell receptor (beta chain) came from a study of T cell responses to AZD1222 COVID-19 vaccine. Sequencing used immunoSEQ multiplex PCR; TCRdb keeps in-frame clones, though not all of them. The sample shows over 85,000 clones, 85% to 90% of them seen only once. A few counts support this clone. Germline CDR1 is SGHVS and CDR2 is FQNEAQ. V lost 6 bases and J 6 bases, leaving 18 bases between the germline ends. The CDR3 runs 15 residues. Specimen: peripheral blood, collected 28 days after the second AZD1222 dose. The clonotype comes from an adult who received the AZD1222 COVID-19 vaccine. The J gene is TRBJ2-1, the V gene TRBV7-8; D possibly matches TRBD1 or TRBD2 (7 bases each). The CDR3 sequence is CASRSDREGGNEQFF. The CDR3 region has the DNA TGTGCCAGCAGATCCGACAGGGAGGGCGGCAATGAGCAGTTCTTC.